This entry lists 6 T cell receptor beta chains sequenced from one sample in a study of T cells in Graves' hyperthyroidism and ophthalmopathy. RNA transcripts provided the source from which TCR beta CDR3 regions were amplified. In the first-round RT-PCR of the TCR CDR3, the HTBI primer set was used. TCRdb re-analysed the multiplex PCR reads in MiXCR, keeping a single row per CDR3 protein. The table lists some 490,000 distinct CDR3 sequences, 15% to 20% of them singletons, with over 25% in the top ten. Sequenced sample: blood. These receptors were obtained from a woman between 25 and 40 years old with Graves' ophthalmopathy.

This clonotype was detected many times. The chain carries TRBV20-1 and TRBJ2-7; D is perhaps TRBD1 or TRBD2 (5 bases each). The CDR3 is 13 residues long. Trimming pared 4 bases from V and 4 bases from J, leaving 14 bases between. From germline, CDR1 is DFQATT and CDR2 SNEGSKA (reference sequence). The CDR3 is CSANRDGKYEQYF. In DNA form, the CDR3 reads TGCAGTGCTAACCGGGACGGAAAGTACGAGCAGTACTTC.

This clonotype was detected ten times or more. The chain employs TRBV7-2 and TRBJ2-7; TRBD1 agrees at 8 bases. The CDR3 has 15 residues. V lost 5 bases to trimming and J lost 5 bases; unmatched junction nucleotides: 11. The V gene's germline CDR1 is SGHTA and CDR2 FQGNSA. CDR3 sequence (DNA): TGTGCCAGCAGCGCGCAGGGGGCTAATTCCCACGAGCAGTACTTC. This encodes CASSAQGANSHEQYF. The entire variable domain, with the rest obtained from reference TRBV7-2 and TRBJ2-7, is as follows: GAGVSQSPSNKVTEKGKDVELRCDPISGHTALYWYRQSLGQGLEFLIYFQGNSAPDKSGLPSDRFSAERTGGSVSTLTIQRTQQEDSAVYLCASSAQGANSHEQYFGPGTRLTVT.

This clonotype was seen more than once but under ten times. This chain links TRBV28 with TRBJ2-1; a possible D gene is TRBD2 (6 bases). V lost 6 bases and J 1 base, leaving 13 bases between the germline ends. This CDR3 is 15 amino acids long. The germline V gene has CDR1 MDHEN and CDR2 SYDVKM. The CDR3 coding sequence is TGTGCCAGCAGATTTAGCGGCCGTTCCTACAATGAGCAGTTCTTC. This gives the protein CASRFSGRSYNEQFF.

In DNA, the CDR3 is TGTGCCAGCAGTTTTCAGACAGCTCTCACTGAAGCTTTCTTT. It codes for CASSFQTALTEAFF. The V call is TRBV28, the J call TRBJ1-1; D perhaps matches TRBD1 (5 bases). Per germline, CDR1 MDHEN and CDR2 SYDVKM. Trimming removed 3 bases from V and 4 bases from J, with 12 bases in between. The CDR3 length is 14 residues.

This clonotype has at least ten counts. The chain is built from TRBV10-3 and TRBJ1-1; D possibly corresponds to TRBD1 (5 bases). The ends were cut back, 2 bases at V and 0 bases at J, with 13 bases in the middle. The CDR3 is 16 amino acids. Germline CDR1 ENHRY, CDR2 SYGVKD. The CDR3 nucleotides read TGTGCCATCAGTGAGCCGGGACGGGAATTGAACACTGAAGCTTTCTTT. The encoded protein is CAISEPGRELNTEAFF.

The V call is TRBV7-3, the J call TRBJ2-6; 7 bases agree with TRBD1. Germline-derived CDR1 and CDR2 are SGHTA and FQGTGA. There are 18 residues in the CDR3. The V segment lost 5 bases and the J segment 0 bases; nucleotides outside the gene matches: 10. CDR3 in amino acids: CASSHGGQISSGANVLTF. DNA of the CDR3: TGTGCCAGCAGCCATGGGGGACAGATAAGCTCTGGGGCCAACGTCCTGACTTTC.